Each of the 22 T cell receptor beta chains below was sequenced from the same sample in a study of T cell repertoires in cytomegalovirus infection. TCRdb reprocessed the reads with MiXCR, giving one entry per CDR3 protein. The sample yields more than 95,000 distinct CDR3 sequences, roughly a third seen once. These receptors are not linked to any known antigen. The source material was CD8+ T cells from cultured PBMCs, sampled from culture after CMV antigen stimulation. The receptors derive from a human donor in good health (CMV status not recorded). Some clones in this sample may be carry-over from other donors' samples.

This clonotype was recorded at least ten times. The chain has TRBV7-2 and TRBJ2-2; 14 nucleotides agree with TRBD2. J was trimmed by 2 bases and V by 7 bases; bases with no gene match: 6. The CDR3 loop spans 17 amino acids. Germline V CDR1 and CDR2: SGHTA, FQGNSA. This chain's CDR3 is CASIRLAGGRNTGELFF. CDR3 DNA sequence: TGTGCCAGCATCCGACTAGCGGGGGGGCGAAACACCGGGGAGCTGTTTTTT.

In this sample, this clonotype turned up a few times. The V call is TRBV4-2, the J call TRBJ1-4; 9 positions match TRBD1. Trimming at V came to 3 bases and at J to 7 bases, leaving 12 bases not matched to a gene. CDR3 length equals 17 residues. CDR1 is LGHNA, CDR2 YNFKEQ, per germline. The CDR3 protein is CASSQRALQGASEKLFF. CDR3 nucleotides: TGTGCCAGCAGCCAGAGGGCGCTACAGGGGGCGAGTGAAAAACTGTTTTTT.

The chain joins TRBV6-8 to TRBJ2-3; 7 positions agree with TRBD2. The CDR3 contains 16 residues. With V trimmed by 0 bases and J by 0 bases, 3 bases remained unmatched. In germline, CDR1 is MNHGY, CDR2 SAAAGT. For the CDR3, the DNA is TGTGCCAGCAGTTACTCAGCGGGGACTAGCACAGATACGCAGTATTTT. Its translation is CASSYSAGTSTDTQYF.

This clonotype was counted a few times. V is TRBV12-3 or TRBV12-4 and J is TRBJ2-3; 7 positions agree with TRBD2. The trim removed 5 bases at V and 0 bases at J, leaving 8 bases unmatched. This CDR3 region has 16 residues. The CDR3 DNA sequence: TGTGCCAGCAGTGGCGTGGGGCGGGGGAGCACAGATACGCAGTATTTT. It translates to CASSGVGRGSTDTQYF.

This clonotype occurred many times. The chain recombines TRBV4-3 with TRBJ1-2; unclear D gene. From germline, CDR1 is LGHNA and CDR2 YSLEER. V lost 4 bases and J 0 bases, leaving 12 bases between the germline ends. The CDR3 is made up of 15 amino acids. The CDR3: CASSLSGGSNYGYTF. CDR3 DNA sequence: TGCGCCAGCAGCCTCTCGGGAGGGTCTAACTATGGCTACACCTTC.

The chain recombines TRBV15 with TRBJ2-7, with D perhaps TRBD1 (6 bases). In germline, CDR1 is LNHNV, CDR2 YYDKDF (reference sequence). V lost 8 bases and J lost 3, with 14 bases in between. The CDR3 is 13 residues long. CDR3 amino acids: CATRSGHFYEQYF. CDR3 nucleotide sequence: TGTGCCACCCGATCGGGACACTTCTACGAGCAGTACTTC.

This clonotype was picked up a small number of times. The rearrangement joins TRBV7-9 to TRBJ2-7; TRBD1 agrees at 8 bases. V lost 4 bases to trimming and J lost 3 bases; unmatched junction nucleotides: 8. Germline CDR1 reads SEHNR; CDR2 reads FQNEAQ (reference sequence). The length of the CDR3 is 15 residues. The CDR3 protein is CASSYQGQEGYEQYF. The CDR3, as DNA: TGTGCCAGCAGCTATCAGGGACAGGAGGGCTACGAGCAGTACTTC.

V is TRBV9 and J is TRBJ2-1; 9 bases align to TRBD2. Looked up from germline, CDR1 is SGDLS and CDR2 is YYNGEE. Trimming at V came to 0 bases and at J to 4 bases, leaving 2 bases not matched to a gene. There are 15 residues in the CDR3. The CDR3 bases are TGTGCCAGCAGCGTAGGCGGGGGGGAATACAATGAGCAGTTCTTC. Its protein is CASSVGGGEYNEQFF.

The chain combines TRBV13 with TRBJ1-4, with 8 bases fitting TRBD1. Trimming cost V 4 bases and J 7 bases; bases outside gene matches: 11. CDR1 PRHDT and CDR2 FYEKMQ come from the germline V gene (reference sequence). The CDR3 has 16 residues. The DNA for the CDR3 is TGTGCCAGCAGCTCCGAATCAGGGGGCTATTCTGAAAAACTGTTTTTT. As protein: CASSSESGGYSEKLFF.

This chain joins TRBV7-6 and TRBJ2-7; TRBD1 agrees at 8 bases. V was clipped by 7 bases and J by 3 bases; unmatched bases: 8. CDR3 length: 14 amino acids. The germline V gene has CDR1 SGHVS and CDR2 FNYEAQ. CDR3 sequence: CASIGDRQDYEQYF. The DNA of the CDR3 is TGTGCCAGCATTGGGGACAGGCAGGACTACGAGCAGTACTTC. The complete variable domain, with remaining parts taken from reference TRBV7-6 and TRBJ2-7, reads GAGVSQSPRYKVTKRGQDVALRCDPISGHVSLYWYRQALGQGPEFLTYFNYEAQQDKSGLPNDRFSAERPEGSISTLTIQRTEQRDSAMYRCASIGDRQDYEQYFGPGTRLTVT.

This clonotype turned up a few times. CDR3 sequence reads: CASSLDLGNTEAFF. CDR3 nucleotide sequence: TGTGCCAGCAGTTTGGACCTCGGTAACACTGAAGCTTTCTTT. V is TRBV6-5 and J is TRBJ1-1; D is uncertain. This CDR3 has 14 amino acids. Germline loops: CDR1 MNHEY, CDR2 SVGAGI. Trimming took off 4 bases at V and 2 bases at J, with 11 bases between the two ends.

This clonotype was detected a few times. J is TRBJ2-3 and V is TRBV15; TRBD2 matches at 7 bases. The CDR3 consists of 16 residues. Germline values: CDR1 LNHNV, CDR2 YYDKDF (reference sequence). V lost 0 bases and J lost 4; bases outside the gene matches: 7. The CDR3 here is CATSRDPRDYSDTQYF. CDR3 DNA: TGTGCCACCAGCAGAGACCCCAGGGACTATTCAGATACGCAGTATTTT.

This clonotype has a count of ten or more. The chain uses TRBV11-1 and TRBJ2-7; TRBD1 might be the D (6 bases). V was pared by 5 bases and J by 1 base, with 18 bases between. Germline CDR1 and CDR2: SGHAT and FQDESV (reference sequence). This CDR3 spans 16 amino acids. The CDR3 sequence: CASSPWAGALSYEQYF. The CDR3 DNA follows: TGTGCCAGCAGCCCCTGGGCAGGGGCACTATCCTACGAGCAGTACTTC.

The CDR3 here is CASSYSQPTYEQYF. The CDR3 DNA sequence: TGTGCCAGCAGTTACTCGCAACCGACCTACGAGCAGTACTTC. The rearrangement links TRBV6-2 or TRBV6-3 to TRBJ2-7; D uncertain. Germline CDR1 reads MNHEY; CDR2 reads SVGEGT. Trimming stripped 0 bases from V and 2 bases from J, with 8 bases between. CDR3 length: 14 amino acids.

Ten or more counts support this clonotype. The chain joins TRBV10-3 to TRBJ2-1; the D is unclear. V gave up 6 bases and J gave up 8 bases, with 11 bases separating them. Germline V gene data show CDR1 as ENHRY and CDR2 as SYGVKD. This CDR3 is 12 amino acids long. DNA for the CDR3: TGTGCCATCAGCGGATTAGAGGATGAGCAGTTCTTC. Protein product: CAISGLEDEQFF.

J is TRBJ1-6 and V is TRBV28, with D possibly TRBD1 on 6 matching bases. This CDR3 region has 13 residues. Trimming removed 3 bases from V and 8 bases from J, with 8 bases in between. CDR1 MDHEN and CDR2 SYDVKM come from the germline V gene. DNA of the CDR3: TGTGCCAGCAGTTTGACAGGATATTCACCCCTCCACTTT. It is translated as CASSLTGYSPLHF.

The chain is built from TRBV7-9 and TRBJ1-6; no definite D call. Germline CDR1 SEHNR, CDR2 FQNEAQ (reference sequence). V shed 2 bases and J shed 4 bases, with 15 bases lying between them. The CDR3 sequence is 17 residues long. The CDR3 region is CASSLHKFGVYNSPLHF. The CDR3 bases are TGTGCCAGCAGCTTACACAAATTTGGGGTTTATAATTCACCCCTCCACTTT.

As DNA, the CDR3 is TGTGCCAGGAGGGCGGACAGGGAGGGAGAGTACGAGCAGTACTTC. It encodes CARRADREGEYEQYF. This chain links TRBV5-4 with TRBJ2-7, with D perhaps TRBD1 (8 bases). Trimming removed 8 bases at V and 4 bases at J, with 22 bases between. The CDR3 has 15 residues. CDR1 and CDR2 (germline): SGHNT, YYREEE (reference sequence).

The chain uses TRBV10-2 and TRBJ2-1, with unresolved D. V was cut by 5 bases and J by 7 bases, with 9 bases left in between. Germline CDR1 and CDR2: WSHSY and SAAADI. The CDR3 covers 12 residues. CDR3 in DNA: TGCGCCAGCAGTCCTGACCGAAATGAGCAGTTCTTC. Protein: CASSPDRNEQFF.

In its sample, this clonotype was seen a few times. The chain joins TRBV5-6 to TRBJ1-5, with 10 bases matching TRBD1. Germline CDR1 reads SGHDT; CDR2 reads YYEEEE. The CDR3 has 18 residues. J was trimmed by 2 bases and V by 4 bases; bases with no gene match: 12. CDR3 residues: CASSLTGQGEGGNQPQHF. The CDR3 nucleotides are TGTGCCAGCAGCCTAACTGGACAGGGGGAAGGAGGCAATCAGCCCCAGCATTTT. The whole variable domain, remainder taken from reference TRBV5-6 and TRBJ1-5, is DAGVTQSPTHLIKTRGQQVTLRCSPKSGHDTVSWYQQALGQGPQFIFQYYEEEERQRGNFPDRFSGHQFPNYSSELNVNALLLGDSALYLCASSLTGQGEGGNQPQHFGDGTRLSIL.

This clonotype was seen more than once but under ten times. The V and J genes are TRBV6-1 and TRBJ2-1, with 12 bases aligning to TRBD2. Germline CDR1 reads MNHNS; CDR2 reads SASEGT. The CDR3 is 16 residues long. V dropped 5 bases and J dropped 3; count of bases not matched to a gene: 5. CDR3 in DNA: TGTGCCAGCAGTCAATCTAGCGGGGGGGTCTACAATGAGCAGTTCTTC. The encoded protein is CASSQSSGGVYNEQFF.

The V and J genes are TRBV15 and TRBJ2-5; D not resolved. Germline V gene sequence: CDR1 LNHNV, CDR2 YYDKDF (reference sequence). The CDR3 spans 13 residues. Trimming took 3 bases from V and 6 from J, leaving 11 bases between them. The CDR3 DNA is TGTGCCACCAGCAGGCAGAGAACTAAGACCCAGTACTTC. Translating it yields CATSRQRTKTQYF. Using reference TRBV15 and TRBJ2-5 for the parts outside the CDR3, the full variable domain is DAMVIQNPRYQVTQFGKPVTLSCSQTLNHNVMYWYQQKSSQAPKLLFHYYDKDFNNEADTPDNFQSRRPNTSFCFLDIRSPGLGDTAMYLCATSRQRTKTQYFGPGTRLLVL.